This T cell receptor beta chain was recovered during a study of blood T cell repertoires in COVID-19. Looking at the study overall: Both acute and convalescent COVID-19 samples were obtained from the United States, Italy and Spain.

Assay: immunoSEQ multiplex PCR; the TCRdb copy retains only in-frame clones and omits some. The sample has around 220,000 clones, under 90% seen once. A word on this clone: Additional DNA sequences in this sample encode the identical CDR3.

This CDR3 is 12 amino acids long. In germline, CDR1 is LGHDT, CDR2 YNNKEL (reference sequence). Trimming left V 2 bases short and J 5 bases short, with 6 bases between. Sequenced sample: peripheral blood. The TCR was taken from a woman of 80 years or more with COVID-19, enrolled during active disease. The gene calls are TRBV3-1 (or the pseudogene TRBV3-2) and TRBJ1-1; perhaps TRBD1 as D (6 bases). The CDR3 sequence is CASSQQGTEAFF. CDR3 bases: TGTGCCAGCAGCCAACAGGGGACTGAAGCTTTCTTT.